This T cell receptor beta chain was documented in a study of T cell repertoires in cytomegalovirus infection (dated by TCRdb to about 2019). In the study overall: The HLA type of each donor mattered for the analysis, because public TCR beta signatures pointed to carriage of CMV infection along with the matching HLA type.

Reads for this sample came from an Illumina HiSeq 1500. TCRdb reworked the public reads: Q25 trimming with fastp, MiXCR clone assembly, productive beta chains retained. CDR3 protein sequences are deduplicated, and each keeps its most common genes and DNA. For this sample there are just under 550,000 distinct CDR3 sequences; more than 20% appear just once. Of the sample, about 13% falls within the top ten clones. Broader findings and caveats from the paper: Cumulative frequency of public TCR beta family members discriminated carriers of CMV infection plus the relevant HLA type in this cohort and an independent roughly 350-donor cohort. The ex vivo response was dominated by HLA-C-restricted CMV-specific TCR beta clonotypes, which also provided the single most frequent clonotype in two of eight donors.

From the germline V gene, CDR1 is SGHVS and CDR2 is FQNEAQ. The CDR3, from cysteine to phenylalanine, totals 15 residues. This entry keeps only the CDR3 DNA: 45 bases, framed from base 1. The junction carries 11 bases between V and J, which are trimmed by 5 bases and 1 base respectively. The sample holds many counts of this clonotype. No antigen is known for it. No much larger clonotype is one base removed from it; base qualities were not supplied. This TCR was recovered from a human donor in good health (CMV status not recorded). Some clones in this sample may be carry-over from other donors' samples. In this chain, TRBV7-8 is recombined with TRBJ2-2, with a tentative D gene TRBD1 over 6 matching bases. Material for sequencing was PBMCs. The CDR3: CASSRPGENTGELFF. In nucleotide form, the sequence is TGTGCCAGCAGCCGACCAGGGGAGAACACCGGGGAGCTGTTTTTT. With all but the CDR3 taken from the reference TRBV7-8 and TRBJ2-2 genes, the full variable domain is: GAGVSQSPRYKVAKRGQDVALRCDPISGHVSLFWYQQALGQGPEFLTYFQNEAQLDKSGLPSDRFFAERPEGSVSTLKIQRTQQEDSAVYLCASSRPGENTGELFFGEGSRLTVL.